This is a list of T cell receptor beta chains from one sample in a study of control samples from healthy donors and cancer patients. Libraries were prepared by immunoSEQ multiplex PCR; TCRdb keeps only in-frame clonotypes and omits some of them. The sample has 140,000 to 150,000 clones, more than 85% seen once. The source material was blood. The source of these receptors is a young man in good health. Both conserved end residues are part of each CDR3. D genes are given only for firm matches. Clone size is stated in some rows and not others, as once, few, many or a class when expanded.

abundance,j_gene,v_gene,d_gene,CDR3nt,CDR3aa
.,TRBJ2-3,TRBV5-4,TRBD1,TGTGCCAGCAGCTTAGACAGGGGGATTACAGATACGCAGTATTTT,CASSLDRGITDTQYF
.,TRBJ1-1,TRBV12-5,.,TGTGCTAGTGGTTTGATCGGGATAGGACATAACACTGAAGCTTTCTTT,CASGLIGIGHNTEAFF
.,TRBJ2-1,TRBV7-9,.,TGTGCCAGCAGTATGTCAGACTCTCACAATGAGCAGTTCTTC,CASSMSDSHNEQFF
.,TRBJ2-7,TRBV27,TRBD1,TGTGCCAGCAGTTATCGACAGGGGATTTTCGACGAGCAGTACTTC,CASSYRQGIFDEQYF
once,TRBJ1-2,TRBV5-4,.,TGTGCCAGCAGCTTGGATCCACTAACTAACTATGGCTACACCTTC,CASSLDPLTNYGYTF
.,TRBJ1-4,TRBV7-8,.,TGTGCCAGCAGCTTAGATGATGCAGGAGAGAATGAAAAACTGTTTTTT,CASSLDDAGENEKLFF
.,TRBJ1-2,TRBV29-1,TRBD1,TGCACCTTGACAGGGTTGGACTATGGCTACACCTTC,CTLTGLDYGYTF
.,TRBJ2-5,TRBV5-4,.,TGTGCCAGCAGCTTGCTCCTGGAAGAGACCCAGTACTTC,CASSLLLEETQYF
.,TRBJ1-6,TRBV6-5,.,TGTGCCAGCAGCGAGGGGGAAAATTCACCCCTCCACTTT,CASSEGENSPLHF
once,TRBJ2-7,TRBV9,.,TGTGCCAGCAGCTCAGGTAGGGGTGGGCTAAGCTCCTACGAGCAGTACTTC,CASSSGRGGLSSYEQYF
.,TRBJ1-5,TRBV6-2/TRBV6-3,.,TGTGCCAGCAGTTTTGACAGGTATCAGCCCCAGCATTTT,CASSFDRYQPQHF
.,TRBJ1-4,TRBV5-1,.,TGCGCCAGCAGGTCGCAGACCGGGCGTAGTGAAAAACTGTTTTTT,CASRSQTGRSEKLFF
.,TRBJ1-1,TRBV20-1,TRBD1,TGCAGTGCTGACAGGGCTACTGAAGCTTTCTTT,CSADRATEAFF
.,TRBJ1-1,TRBV29-1,.,TGCAGCGTTTTGGAGTTCTCCGACACTGAAGCTTTCTTT,CSVLEFSDTEAFF
.,TRBJ2-1,TRBV5-1,.,TGCGCCAGCAGCTTGACAGGGAATGAGCAGTTCTTC,CASSLTGNEQFF
.,TRBJ1-2,TRBV5-1,.,TGCGCCAGCAGCTTGAGGCAGAACTATGGCTACACCTTC,CASSLRQNYGYTF
.,TRBJ1-2,TRBV18,.,TGTGCCAGCTCAGCGACGGATTATGGCTACACCTTC,CASSATDYGYTF
.,TRBJ2-3,TRBV24-1,TRBD2,TGTGCCACCAGTGCGGCGGGGGGGCCGGCAGATACGCAGTATTTT,CATSAAGGPADTQYF
.,TRBJ2-3,TRBV12-2,.,TGTGCAAGTCGCTTAGCGTGTGGAGGACTAGCGGGGGGGACCCCCACAGATACGCAGTATTTT,CASRLACGGLAGGTPTDTQYF
.,TRBJ2-2,TRBV3-1/TRBV3-2,.,TGTGCCAGCAGCAGGCGGGGGCGACAGAACACCGGGGAGCTGTTTTTT,CASSRRGRQNTGELFF
.,TRBJ2-7,TRBV3-1/TRBV3-2,TRBD1,TGTGCCAGCAGCCGAGGGGGCACTTACGAGCAGTACTTC,CASSRGGTYEQYF
.,TRBJ2-7,TRBV6-5,TRBD1,TGTGCCAGCAGTTCGACAGGGTACGAGCAGTACTTC,CASSSTGYEQYF
.,TRBJ2-3,TRBV7-9,.,TGTGCCAGCAGCGAGCTGGTTGCAGATACGCAGTATTTT,CASSELVADTQYF
.,TRBJ2-7,TRBV12-3/TRBV12-4,.,TGTGCCAGCACTACGGGACACCTCGAGCAGTACTTC,CASTTGHLEQYF